Below are 4 T cell receptor beta chains sequenced from a single sample in a study of CD8+ T cells in alopecia areata. RNA was extracted and reverse transcribed into cDNA as the sequencing template. Here immunoSEQ multiplex PCR was the method, and the copy in TCRdb shows in-frame clones only, minus some. This sample has about 200,000 clones; more than 45% occur once, and the top ten carry 0.45%. The specimen comprised CD4+ T cells sorted from blood, sampled at week 0. The source of these receptors is a human donor with alopecia areata.

The rearrangement links TRBV27 to TRBJ2-1; D may be TRBD2 (6 bases). The CDR3 contains 12 residues. Germline-derived CDR1 and CDR2 are MNHEY and SMNVEV (reference sequence). V lost 6 bases and J lost 8, with 11 bases in between. For the CDR3, the DNA is TGTGCCAGCAGCAGGACTAAAGATGAGCAGTTCTTC. Its protein is CASSRTKDEQFF.

The chain links TRBV5-1 to TRBJ2-1; 7 bases fit TRBD1. V trimming: 0 bases; J trimming: 4 bases; junction bases outside the gene matches: 4. CDR3 length equals 15 residues. CDR1 SGHRS and CDR2 YFSETQ come from the germline V gene. The CDR3 DNA follows: TGCGCCAGCAGCTTGGCCGTGACAGGGTACAATGAGCAGTTCTTC. Its protein is CASSLAVTGYNEQFF.

There are a few counts of this clone. The V gene is TRBV30, the J gene TRBJ1-2; D remains unclear. The CDR3 runs 13 residues. The germline V and J ends were trimmed by 1 base and 8 bases, with 14 bases remaining between them. The germline gives CDR1 GTSNPN, CDR2 SVGIG (reference sequence). For the CDR3, the DNA is TGTGCCTGGAGTGGTACAGATGTCGGGGGCTACACCTTC. It encodes CAWSGTDVGGYTF.

This clone occurred a few times. J is TRBJ1-6 and V is TRBV10-3; D unclear. Germline values: CDR1 ENHRY, CDR2 SYGVKD. The CDR3 runs to 10 residues. Trimming left V 10 bases short and J 11 bases short, with 9 bases between. CDR3 DNA: TGTGCCACTGGAGGTCCACCCCTCCACTTT. Its translation: CATGGPPLHF.